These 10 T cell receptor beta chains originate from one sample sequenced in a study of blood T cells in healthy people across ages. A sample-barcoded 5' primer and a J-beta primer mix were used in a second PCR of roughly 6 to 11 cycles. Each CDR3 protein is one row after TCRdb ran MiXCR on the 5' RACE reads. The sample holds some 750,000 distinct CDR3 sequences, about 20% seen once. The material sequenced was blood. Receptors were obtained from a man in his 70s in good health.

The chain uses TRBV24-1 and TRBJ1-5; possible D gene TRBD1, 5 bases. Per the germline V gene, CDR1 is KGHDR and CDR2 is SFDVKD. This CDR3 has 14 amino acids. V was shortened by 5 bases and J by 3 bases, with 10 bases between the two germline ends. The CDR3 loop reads CATSGGANNQPQHF. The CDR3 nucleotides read TGTGCCACCAGTGGCGGGGCCAACAATCAGCCCCAGCATTTT.

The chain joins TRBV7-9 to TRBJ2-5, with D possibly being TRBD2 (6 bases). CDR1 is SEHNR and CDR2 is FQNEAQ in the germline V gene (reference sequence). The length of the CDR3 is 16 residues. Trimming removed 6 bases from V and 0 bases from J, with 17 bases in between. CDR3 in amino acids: CASRRRGASDQETQYF. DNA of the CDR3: TGTGCCAGCAGGCGGCGGGGTGCGAGCGACCAAGAGACCCAGTACTTC.

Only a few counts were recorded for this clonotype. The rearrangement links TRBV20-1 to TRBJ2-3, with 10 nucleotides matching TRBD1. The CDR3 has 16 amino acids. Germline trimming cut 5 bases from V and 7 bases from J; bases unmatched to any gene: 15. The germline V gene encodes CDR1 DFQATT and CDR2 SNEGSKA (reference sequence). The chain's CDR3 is CSAVTPGQGFANTQYF. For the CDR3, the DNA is TGCAGTGCTGTCACCCCGGGACAGGGGTTTGCAAATACGCAGTATTTT.

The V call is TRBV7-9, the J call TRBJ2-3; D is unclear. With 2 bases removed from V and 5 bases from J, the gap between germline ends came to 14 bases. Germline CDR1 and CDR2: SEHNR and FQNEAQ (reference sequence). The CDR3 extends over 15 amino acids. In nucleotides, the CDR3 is TGTGCCAGCAGCTTACTGGGCGTGATGGGAGATACGCAGTATTTT. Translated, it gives CASSLLGVMGDTQYF. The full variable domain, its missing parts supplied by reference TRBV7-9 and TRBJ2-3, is DTGVSQNPRHKITKRGQNVTFRCDPISEHNRLYWYRQTLGQGPEFLTYFQNEAQLEKSRLLSDRFSAERPKGSFSTLEIQRTEQGDSAMYLCASSLLGVMGDTQYFGPGTRLTVL.

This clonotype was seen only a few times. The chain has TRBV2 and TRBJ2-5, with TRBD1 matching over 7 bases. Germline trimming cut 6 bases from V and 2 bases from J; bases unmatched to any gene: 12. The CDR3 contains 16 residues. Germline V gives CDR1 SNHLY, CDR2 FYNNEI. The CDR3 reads CASSALGTASQETQYF. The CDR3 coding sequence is TGTGCCAGCAGCGCCCTAGGGACAGCAAGTCAAGAGACCCAGTACTTC.

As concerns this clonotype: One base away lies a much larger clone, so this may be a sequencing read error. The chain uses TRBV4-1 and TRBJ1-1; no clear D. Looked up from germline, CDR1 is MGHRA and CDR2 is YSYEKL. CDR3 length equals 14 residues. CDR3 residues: CTSSQERGNTEAFF. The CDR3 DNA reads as TGCACCAGCAGCCAAGAACGTGGGAACACTGAAGCTTTCTTT.

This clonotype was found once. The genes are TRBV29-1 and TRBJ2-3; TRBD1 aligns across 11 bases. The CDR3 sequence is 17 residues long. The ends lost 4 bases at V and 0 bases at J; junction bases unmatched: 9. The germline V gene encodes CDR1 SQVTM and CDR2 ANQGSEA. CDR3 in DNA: TGCAGCGTTGTCCCTAAGGACAGGGGGCCAAGCACAGATACGCAGTATTTT. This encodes CSVVPKDRGPSTDTQYF.

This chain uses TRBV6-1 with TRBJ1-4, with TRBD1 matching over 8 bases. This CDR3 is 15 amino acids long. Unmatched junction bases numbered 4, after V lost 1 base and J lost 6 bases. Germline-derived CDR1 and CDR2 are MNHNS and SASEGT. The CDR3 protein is CASSEGTGLHEKLFF. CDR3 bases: TGTGCCAGCAGTGAAGGGACAGGGTTACATGAAAAACTGTTTTTT.

The DNA for the CDR3 is TGTGCCACCAGTGAGCCCGGGACAGAAGAGACCCAGTACTTC. It yields the protein CATSEPGTEETQYF. The chain is built from TRBV24-1 and TRBJ2-5; TRBD1 aligns across 7 bases. Germline V gene data show CDR1 as KGHDR and CDR2 as SFDVKD. The V segment lost 4 bases and the J segment 3 bases; nucleotides outside the gene matches: 4. The CDR3 length is 14 residues.

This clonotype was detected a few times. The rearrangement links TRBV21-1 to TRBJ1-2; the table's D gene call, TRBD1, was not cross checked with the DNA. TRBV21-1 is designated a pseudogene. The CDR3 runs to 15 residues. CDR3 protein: CASSKKDRGGYGYTF. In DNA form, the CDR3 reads TGTGCCAGCAGCAAAAAGGACAGGGGAGGCTATGGCTACACCTTC.